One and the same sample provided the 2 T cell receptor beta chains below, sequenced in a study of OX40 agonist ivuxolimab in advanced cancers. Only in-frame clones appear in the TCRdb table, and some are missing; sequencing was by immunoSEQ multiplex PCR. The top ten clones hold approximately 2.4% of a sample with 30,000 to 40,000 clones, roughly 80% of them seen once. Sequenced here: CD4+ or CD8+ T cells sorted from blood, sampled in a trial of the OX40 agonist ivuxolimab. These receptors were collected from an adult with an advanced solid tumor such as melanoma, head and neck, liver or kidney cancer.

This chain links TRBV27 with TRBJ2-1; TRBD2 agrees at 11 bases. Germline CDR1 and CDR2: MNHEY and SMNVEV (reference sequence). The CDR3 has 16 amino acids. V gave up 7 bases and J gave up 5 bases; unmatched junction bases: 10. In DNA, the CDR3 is TGTGCCAGCAAAAACCTGGGACTAGCGGAGAACAATGAGCAGTTCTTC. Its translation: CASKNLGLAENNEQFF.

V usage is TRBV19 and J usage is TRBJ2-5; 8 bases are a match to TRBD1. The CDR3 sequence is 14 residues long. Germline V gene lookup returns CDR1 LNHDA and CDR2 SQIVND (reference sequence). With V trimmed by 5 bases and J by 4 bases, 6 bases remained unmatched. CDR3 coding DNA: TGTGCCAGTAGTCGGCAGGGGGCAAGAGAGACCCAGTACTTC. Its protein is CASSRQGARETQYF.